This T cell receptor (beta chain) was observed in a study of blood T cell repertoires in COVID-19. Study at large: Collection of acute and convalescent COVID-19 samples took place in the United States, Italy and Spain. Nucleic acid was either cDNA or gDNA, and it came from T cells, B-cell-depleted T cells, or PBMCs.

Profiled with immunoSEQ multiplex PCR; TCRdb holds only in-frame clones, not every one. The sample shows about 310,000 clones, 85% of them seen only once. Trimming removed 4 bases from V and 2 bases from J, with 11 bases in between. Germline lookup yields CDR1 SNHLY and CDR2 FYNNEI. The CDR3 contains 15 residues. Sequenced: PBMCs or T cells enriched from blood (not recorded which). This TCR derives from a woman aged 25 to 45 who had been exposed to COVID-19. The V call is TRBV2, the J call TRBJ2-2, with D possibly being TRBD2 (6 bases). The CDR3 protein is CASSAGTPNTGELFF. The CDR3 bases are TGTGCCAGCAGTGCCGGGACTCCTAACACCGGGGAGCTGTTTTTT.